The clone carrying this T cell receptor beta chain was seen a handful of times. Its antigen is not known. The sample is drawn from a study of early T cells in non-severe SARS-CoV-2 infection. Study background: Sequencing used unsorted whole-blood bulk RNA, so chains lack pairing. The study's findings and limits: The VDJdb matching leaned toward anti-spike CD8 responses and overlooked private and CD4 specificities.

Trimming left V 5 bases short and J 0 bases short, with 13 bases between. This CDR3 contains 15 residues. Per the germline V gene, CDR1 is SEHNR and CDR2 is FQNEAQ (reference sequence). Attachment of unique molecular identifiers to individual cDNA molecules was performed. Each CDR3 protein gets one entry after TCRdb re-called the 5' RACE reads with MiXCR. In the table there are about 64,000 distinct CDR3 sequences, around 14% of which are singletons. This rearrangement joins TRBV7-9 to TRBJ1-1; no reliable D call. Sequencing was performed on whole blood. The source is an adult who was a healthcare worker with PCR-confirmed SARS-CoV-2 infection or an uninfected control (not recorded which). The CDR3 sequence: CASSPRGPMNTEAFF. The CDR3 bases are TGTGCCAGCAGCCCGCGTGGGCCCATGAACACTGAAGCTTTCTTT. Full variable domain (missing parts from reference TRBV7-9 and TRBJ1-1): DTGVSQNPRHKITKRGQNVTFRCDPISEHNRLYWYRQTLGQGPEFLTYFQNEAQLEKSRLLSDRFSAERPKGSFSTLEIQRTEQGDSAMYLCASSPRGPMNTEAFFGQGTRLTVV.